A single sample is the source of the 15 T cell receptor beta chains below, sequenced in a study of beta chain features in type 1 diabetes. Study-wide points: Shorter TCRB CDR3s, moderately but significantly so, marked every one of the four CD4+ subsets in Type 1 diabetes patients.

The antigens for these receptors are not known. Expressed TCRB transcripts were sequenced because the entire RNA isolate underwent reverse transcription. Assay used: immunoSEQ multiplex PCR; TCRdb lists only in-frame clones, some missing. The sample yields over 600,000 clones, about an eighth seen once. The specimen sequenced was naive CD4+ T cells from blood. Receptors originate from a man aged 25 to 45 with type 1 diabetes.

The V gene is TRBV18, the J gene TRBJ2-7, with D unclear. Looked up from germline, CDR1 is KGHSH and CDR2 is LQKENI. V was cut by 4 bases and J by 0 bases, with 10 bases left in between. CDR3 length: 14 amino acids. Here the CDR3 DNA reads TGTGCCAGCTCACTCCTAGAAAGCTCCTACGAGCAGTACTTC. Translation: CASSLLESSYEQYF.

The chain carries TRBV28 and TRBJ1-4; no clear D gene. Trimming cost V 2 bases and J 6 bases, with 10 bases left between them. The V gene's germline CDR1 is MDHEN and CDR2 SYDVKM. The CDR3 runs 14 residues. As DNA, the CDR3 is TGTGCCAGCAGTTTAGCTGGGGTCTATGAAAAACTGTTTTTT. It yields the protein CASSLAGVYEKLFF.

This clone was seen a handful of times. This rearrangement joins TRBV29-1 to TRBJ1-1, with 7 bases fitting TRBD1. V gave up 4 bases and J gave up 1 base; unmatched junction bases: 9. This CDR3 has 15 amino acids. Germline assignment: CDR1 SQVTM and CDR2 ANQGSEA. CDR3 DNA sequence: TGCAGCGTTGTGCCCAGGGGGACCAAGAACACTGAAGCTTTCTTT. Translation gives CSVVPRGTKNTEAFF. Variable domain in full (rest from reference TRBV29-1 and TRBJ1-1): SAVISQKPSRDICQRGTSLTIQCQVDSQVTMMFWYRQQPGQSLTLIATANQGSEATYESGFVIDKFPISRPNLTFSTLTVSNMSPEDSSIYLCSVVPRGTKNTEAFFGQGTRLTVV.

The V and J genes are TRBV29-1 and TRBJ2-3, with D unresolved. The CDR3 covers 14 residues. Germline assignment: CDR1 SQVTM and CDR2 ANQGSEA. V gave up 0 bases and J gave up 2 bases, with 9 bases separating them. CDR3 nucleotide sequence: TGCAGCGTTGAAGATGGAGCTACCACAGATACGCAGTATTTT. It translates to CSVEDGATTDTQYF.

This clone was seen a handful of times. The chain is built from TRBV4-3 and TRBJ1-1, with D uncertain. V was trimmed by 0 bases and J by 8 bases, leaving 10 bases between them. From germline, CDR1 is LGHNA and CDR2 YSLEER. The CDR3 has 13 amino acids. The CDR3 sequence: CASSQDGRLEAFF. The CDR3 DNA is TGCGCCAGCAGCCAAGATGGTAGGCTAGAAGCTTTCTTT.

In this sample, this clone turned up a few times. CDR3: CATTWDRGHTEAFF. CDR3 sequence (DNA): TGTGCCACCACGTGGGACAGGGGGCACACTGAAGCTTTCTTT. J is TRBJ1-1 and V is TRBV19; the match to TRBD1 covers 12 bases. Germline CDR1 reads LNHDA; CDR2 reads SQIVND (reference sequence). J lost 3 bases, V lost 10 bases, and 6 bases had no gene match. The CDR3 covers 14 residues.

This clone was seen only a few times. This chain links TRBV9 with TRBJ2-7, with D perhaps matching TRBD1 (6 bases). Trimming removed 3 bases at V and 6 bases at J, with 19 bases between. The CDR3 has 15 amino acids. CDR1 is SGDLS, CDR2 YYNGEE, per germline. CDR3 bases: TGTGCCAGCAGCGCCCCCCTGGGGGCCCCTGTCGAGCAGTACTTC. Its translation: CASSAPLGAPVEQYF.

This chain connects TRBV5-1 to TRBJ2-7; 9 nucleotides match TRBD1. This CDR3 region has 13 residues. Per germline, CDR1 SGHRS and CDR2 YFSETQ. The V and J ends lost 4 bases and 6 bases, in that order; junction bases with no gene match: 5. In nucleotides, the CDR3 is TGCGCCAGCAGCGGGGGACAGGGCCTCGAGCAGTACTTC. It translates to CASSGGQGLEQYF.

This clone was seen a few times. The same CDR3 is also encoded by other DNA sequences in this sample. The chain uses TRBV7-2 and TRBJ2-1; D is possibly TRBD1 or TRBD2 (6 bases each). V was pared by 3 bases and J by 5 bases, with 11 bases between. Germline V gene lookup returns CDR1 SGHTA and CDR2 FQGNSA. The CDR3 totals 14 residues. CDR3 DNA sequence: TGTGCCAGCAGCTTGGCCGGGGGCAACAATGAGCAGTTCTTC. This encodes CASSLAGGNNEQFF.

The rearrangement links TRBV5-1 to TRBJ2-5, with D unresolved. The V end was cut by 1 base, the J end by 3 bases, with 7 bases between. The germline CDR1 and CDR2 sequences are SGHRS and YFSETQ. This CDR3 region has 13 residues. The CDR3 region is CASSLHSEETQYF. The CDR3 DNA reads as TGCGCCAGCAGCTTGCACAGTGAAGAGACCCAGTACTTC.

The table lists this clone with a few counts. The gene calls are TRBV5-1 and TRBJ2-5, with D perhaps TRBD2 (6 bases). Per the germline V gene, CDR1 is SGHRS and CDR2 is YFSETQ. The V end was cut by 4 bases, the J end by 7 bases, with 17 bases between. The CDR3 is 14 residues long. The CDR3 loop reads CASSLDARRGTQYF. The DNA of the CDR3 is TGCGCCAGCAGCCTGGACGCCCGGAGGGGGACCCAGTACTTC.

CDR3 in amino acids: CASSLAGDGATQYF. CDR3 coding DNA: TGTGCCAGCAGCTTAGCCGGGGACGGTGCGACCCAGTACTTC. The chain carries TRBV11-2 and TRBJ2-5; D is perhaps TRBD1 or TRBD2 (5 bases each). Between the trimmed V and J ends, which lost 1 base and 7 bases, there was a span of 13 bases. This CDR3 spans 14 amino acids. Germline loops: CDR1 SGHAT, CDR2 FQNNGV.

This clone was detected a few times. The CDR3 here is CASSSFYNEQFF. CDR3 in DNA: TGTGCCAGCAGCTCCTTCTACAATGAGCAGTTCTTC. The chain employs TRBV7-2 and TRBJ2-1, with D unclear. This CDR3 spans 12 amino acids. From germline, CDR1 is SGHTA and CDR2 FQGNSA. The V end was cut by 4 bases, the J end by 3 bases, with 4 bases between.

This clone was counted only a few times. The chain combines TRBV11-3 with TRBJ1-2; TRBD1 matches 9 bases. The CDR3 consists of 15 residues. The germline V gene encodes CDR1 SGHNT and CDR2 YENEEA. With 0 bases clipped from V and 9 bases from J, the junction kept 8 bases outside the gene matches. The CDR3 sequence: CASSLEGTGPGSYTF. DNA for the CDR3: TGTGCCAGCAGCTTAGAGGGGACAGGGCCTGGAAGCTACACCTTC.

The chain is built from TRBV7-6 and TRBJ2-7; TRBD2 aligns across 10 bases. V lost 3 bases, J lost 3 bases, and 5 bases stayed unmatched. The CDR3 extends over 15 amino acids. The V gene's germline CDR1 is SGHVS and CDR2 FNYEAQ. The CDR3: CASSFGTSASYEQYF. The CDR3 coding sequence is TGTGCCAGCAGCTTCGGGACTAGCGCGAGCTACGAGCAGTACTTC.